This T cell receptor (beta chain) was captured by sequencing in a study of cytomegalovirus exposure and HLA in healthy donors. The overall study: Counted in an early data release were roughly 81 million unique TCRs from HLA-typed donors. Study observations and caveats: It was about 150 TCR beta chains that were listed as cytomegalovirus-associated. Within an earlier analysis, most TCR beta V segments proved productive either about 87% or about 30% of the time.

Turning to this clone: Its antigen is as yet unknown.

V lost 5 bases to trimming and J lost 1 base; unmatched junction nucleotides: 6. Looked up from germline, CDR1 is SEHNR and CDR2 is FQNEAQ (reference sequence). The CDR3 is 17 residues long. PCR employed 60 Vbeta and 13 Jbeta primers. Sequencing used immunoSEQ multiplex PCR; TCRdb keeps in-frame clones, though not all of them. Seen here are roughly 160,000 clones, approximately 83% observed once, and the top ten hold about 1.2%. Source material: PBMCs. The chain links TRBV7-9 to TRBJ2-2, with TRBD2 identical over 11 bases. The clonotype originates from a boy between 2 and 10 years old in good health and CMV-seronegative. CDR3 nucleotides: TGTGCCAGCAGCGACACACTAGCGGGGGAGAACACCGGGGAGCTGTTTTTT. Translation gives CASSDTLAGENTGELFF. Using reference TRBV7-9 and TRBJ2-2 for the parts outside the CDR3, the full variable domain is DTGVSQNPRHKITKRGQNVTFRCDPISEHNRLYWYRQTLGQGPEFLTYFQNEAQLEKSRLLSDRFSAERPKGSFSTLEIQRTEQGDSAMYLCASSDTLAGENTGELFFGEGSRLTVL.